This T cell receptor (beta chain) emerged from a study of blood T cell repertoires in COVID-19. At the level of the study: Samples came from the United States, Italy and Spain, spanning acute and convalescent COVID-19.

Seattle cases were enrolled at active infection and followed longitudinally. This CDR3 has 16 amino acids. The J segment lost 7 bases and the V segment lost 1 base, leaving 8 bases of the junction unmatched. The germline V gene has CDR1 SGHTA and CDR2 FQGTGA. TCRdb's table, derived via immunoSEQ multiplex PCR, lists solely in-frame clones and lacks some. This table has approximately 480,000 clones, 89% appearing once. Sequences were obtained from peripheral blood. The chain recombines TRBV7-3 with TRBJ2-1; TRBD2 aligns across 9 bases. The origin of this receptor is a man aged 18 to 30 with COVID-19, enrolled during active disease. CDR3 in amino acids: CASSLRASGTFNEQFF. The CDR3 bases are TGTGCCAGCAGCTTAAGGGCTAGCGGGACCTTTAATGAGCAGTTCTTC. Based on the CDR3 plus reference TRBV7-3 and TRBJ2-1, the full variable domain is GAGVSQTPSNKVTEKGKYVELRCDPISGHTALYWYRQSLGQGPEFLIYFQGTGAADDSGLPNDRFFAVRPEGSVSTLKIQRTERGDSAVYLCASSLRASGTFNEQFFGPGTRLTVL.